These 12 T cell receptor beta chains came from one sample sequenced in a study of T cells in Graves' hyperthyroidism and ophthalmopathy. The CDR3 regions of TCR beta were amplified from RNA transcripts. Carried out on the TCR CDR3, a first-round RT-PCR used the HTBI primer set. TCRdb reprocessed the multiplex PCR reads with MiXCR, giving one entry per CDR3 protein. The sample holds 530,000 or so distinct CDR3 sequences, 40% to 55% seen once. Material: peripheral blood or thyroid tissue (not recorded which). The source of these receptors is a woman in her late teens or twenties with Graves' hyperthyroidism.

At least ten counts were recorded for this clonotype. The CDR3 region has the DNA TGTGCCAGCAGCGAGTACGGGACAGGAGGACTTAGGGCTTTCTTT. Translation gives CASSEYGTGGLRAFF. J is TRBJ1-1 and V is TRBV9; 8 bases line up with TRBD1. Germline V gene data show CDR1 as SGDLS and CDR2 as YYNGEE. V trimming: 3 bases; J trimming: 11 bases; junction bases outside the gene matches: 15. The CDR3 runs to 15 residues.

The table lists this clonotype with a count of one. The chain uses TRBV29-1 and TRBJ1-2; no clear D gene. The CDR3 is 10 residues long. Germline V gene sequence: CDR1 SQVTM, CDR2 ANQGSEA. V lost 2 bases to trimming and J lost 12 bases, with 10 bases between them. The CDR3 protein is CSVEYSGNTF. CDR3 in DNA: TGCAGCGTTGAATACTCCGGCAACACCTTC.

The chain links TRBV2 to TRBJ1-2, with D perhaps TRBD1 (5 bases). V was trimmed by 11 bases and J by 4 bases, leaving 14 bases between them. The CDR3 covers 12 residues. In germline, CDR1 is SNHLY, CDR2 FYNNEI. This CDR3 reads CAGRTGLYGYTF. Here the CDR3 DNA reads TGTGCCGGCCGAACAGGACTCTATGGCTACACCTTC.

The chain uses TRBV7-3 and TRBJ2-5; tentative D call: TRBD2 (6 bases). The DNA matches TRBJ2-1 better at its end, which makes the J call doubtful. The germline gives CDR1 SGHTA, CDR2 FQGTGA. The CDR3 consists of 15 residues. The CDR3, as DNA: TGTGCCAGCAGCTTATTCGGTTTAGCGGACAATGAGCAGTTCTTC. Translating gives CASSLFGLADNEQFF.

This chain connects TRBV7-9 to TRBJ1-3; D might be TRBD1 (6 bases). The germline V gene has CDR1 SEHNR and CDR2 FQNEAQ (reference sequence). The CDR3 consists of 17 residues. The V gene lost 4 bases and the J gene lost 8 bases, with 24 bases spanning the gap. The CDR3, as DNA: TGTGCCAGCAGCTATTCGAGGGGGTCGAACTATGGCTACACCATATATTTT. Its translation is CASSYSRGSNYGYTIYF.

The table lists this clonotype with many counts. V is TRBV4-1 and J is TRBJ1-1, with a possible D match to TRBD1 (6 bases). CDR1 is MGHRA and CDR2 is YSYEKL in the germline V gene. Trimming took 0 bases from V and 4 from J, leaving 9 bases between them. This CDR3 comprises 14 residues. As DNA, the CDR3 is TGCGCCAGCAGCCAAGATAGGGGGGCCACTGAAGCTTTCTTT. This codes for CASSQDRGATEAFF.

This clonotype was counted at least ten times. The chain carries TRBV20-1 and TRBJ2-7, with D possibly matching TRBD1 (6 bases). Between the trimmed V and J ends, which lost 6 bases and 2 bases, there was a span of 17 bases. In germline, CDR1 is DFQATT, CDR2 SNEGSKA (reference sequence). The CDR3 length is 14 residues. CDR3 sequence reads: CSAKPRTVTYEQYF. DNA of the CDR3: TGCAGTGCCAAACCCCGGACAGTAACCTACGAGCAGTACTTC.

This clonotype was detected ten times or more. The chain is built from TRBV7-8 and TRBJ1-2; D gene ambiguous. The CDR3 contains 14 residues. CDR1 is SGHVS, CDR2 FQNEAQ, per germline. V was pared by 1 base and J by 4 bases, with 10 bases between. The CDR3 sequence is CASSLVPGSYGYTF. CDR3 nucleotides: TGTGCCAGCAGCTTAGTCCCGGGATCCTATGGCTACACCTTC.

This clonotype was counted ten times or more. The chain joins TRBV12-3 or TRBV12-4 to TRBJ2-7, with unresolved D. This CDR3 comprises 15 residues. Trimming removed 2 bases from V and 1 base from J, with 12 bases in between. The CDR3 region is CASSLRAYPSYEQYF. The CDR3 nucleotides are TGTGCCAGCAGTTTAAGGGCCTACCCTTCCTACGAGCAGTACTTC.

This clonotype was seen more than once but under ten times. This sequence joins TRBV2 and TRBJ1-2, with unresolved D. CDR3 length: 12 amino acids. In germline, CDR1 is SNHLY, CDR2 FYNNEI. With 5 bases removed from V and 8 bases from J, the gap between germline ends came to 12 bases. The CDR3 DNA reads TGTGCCAGCAGTTTACGACAAGGAGGCTACACCTTC. As protein: CASSLRQGGYTF.

This clonotype was found many times. This chain joins TRBV20-1 and TRBJ1-6; D may be TRBD1 (6 bases). Trimming pared 3 bases from V and 13 bases from J, leaving 13 bases between. The CDR3 runs 12 residues. Germline V gene lookup returns CDR1 DFQATT and CDR2 SNEGSKA (reference sequence). The chain's CDR3 is CSARVADRPLHF. The CDR3 DNA reads as TGCAGTGCTAGGGTGGCAGACAGGCCCCTCCACTTT.

The gene calls are TRBV19 and TRBJ1-1, with D maybe TRBD1 (5 bases). The CDR3 contains 11 residues. Per germline, CDR1 LNHDA and CDR2 SQIVND (reference sequence). V was shortened by 4 bases and J by 11 bases, with 11 bases between the two germline ends. The CDR3 bases are TGTGCCAGTAGTACCCAGGGAAGGGCTTTCTTT. Amino acid sequence: CASSTQGRAFF.